This entry concerns a single T cell receptor beta chain. This specimen belongs to a study of blood T cell repertoires in COVID-19. Study-wide background: Sources were T cells, B-cell-depleted T cells, or PBMCs; the material itself was cDNA or gDNA.

Assay: immunoSEQ multiplex PCR; the TCRdb copy retains only in-frame clones and omits some. The sample contains tens of thousands of clones, 75% to 90% of which appear only once. The CDR3 is 14 residues long. The germline CDR1 and CDR2 sequences are SGHDT and YYEEEE. V dropped 3 bases and J dropped 8 bases, with 17 bases sitting between them. The TCR originated in a woman between 45 and 60 years old with active or convalescent COVID-19. V is TRBV5-6 and J is TRBJ1-2, with D tentatively TRBD1 (6 bases). The sequenced material came from peripheral blood. This chain's CDR3 is CASSSRQVASGYTF. Here the CDR3 DNA reads TGTGCCAGCAGCTCAAGACAGGTGGCGTCGGGCTACACCTTC.